This TCR beta chain originates from a study of response to subunit inactivated influenza vaccine (dated by TCRdb to the late 2010s). A note on the overall study: To follow how T cells responded to a trivalent subunit inactivated influenza vaccine, the researchers relied on deep quantitative profiling of the T cell receptor repertoire. On the study overall, not on this receptor specifically: According to the authors, only a limited number of new T cells may be recruited by each seasonal influenza vaccination.

The protocol used for the library was RT-PCR. Sequencing instrument: Illumina HiSeq 2500. Through fastp at Q25 and MiXCR, TCRdb rebuilt clones from the public reads, retaining in-frame beta chains. Rows merge per CDR3 protein into single entries with the most common DNA and genes. The sample table holds around 500,000 distinct CDR3 sequences, of which about 10% were seen once. Roughly 12% of the sample lies in the top ten. The germline V gene gives CDR1 as SGHRS and CDR2 as YFSETQ. The CDR3 measures 15 amino acids from cysteine to phenylalanine. Just the 45-base CDR3 DNA is kept, in frame starting at base 1. V sheds 3 bases and J sheds 5 bases, leaving 12 bases between their ends. Notes on this clonotype: Its recognized antigen is unknown. No quality values exist for individual bases; no much larger clone is one base distant.

This sample's time point label indicates: 45 days after influenza vaccine administration. The input for sequencing was PBMCs from blood, taken more than 35 days after vaccination. The rearranged segments are TRBV5-1 and TRBJ1-6, with the D gene too uncertain to name. This receptor was obtained from a man aged 45-60 years who received an inactivated influenza vaccine. Donor details come from another sample of the same person, matched by shared clones. The DNA reads as follows: TGCGCCAGCAGCTCACGGGCCGAAAATAATTCACCCCTCCACTTT. Its protein reads: CASSSRAENNSPLHF.